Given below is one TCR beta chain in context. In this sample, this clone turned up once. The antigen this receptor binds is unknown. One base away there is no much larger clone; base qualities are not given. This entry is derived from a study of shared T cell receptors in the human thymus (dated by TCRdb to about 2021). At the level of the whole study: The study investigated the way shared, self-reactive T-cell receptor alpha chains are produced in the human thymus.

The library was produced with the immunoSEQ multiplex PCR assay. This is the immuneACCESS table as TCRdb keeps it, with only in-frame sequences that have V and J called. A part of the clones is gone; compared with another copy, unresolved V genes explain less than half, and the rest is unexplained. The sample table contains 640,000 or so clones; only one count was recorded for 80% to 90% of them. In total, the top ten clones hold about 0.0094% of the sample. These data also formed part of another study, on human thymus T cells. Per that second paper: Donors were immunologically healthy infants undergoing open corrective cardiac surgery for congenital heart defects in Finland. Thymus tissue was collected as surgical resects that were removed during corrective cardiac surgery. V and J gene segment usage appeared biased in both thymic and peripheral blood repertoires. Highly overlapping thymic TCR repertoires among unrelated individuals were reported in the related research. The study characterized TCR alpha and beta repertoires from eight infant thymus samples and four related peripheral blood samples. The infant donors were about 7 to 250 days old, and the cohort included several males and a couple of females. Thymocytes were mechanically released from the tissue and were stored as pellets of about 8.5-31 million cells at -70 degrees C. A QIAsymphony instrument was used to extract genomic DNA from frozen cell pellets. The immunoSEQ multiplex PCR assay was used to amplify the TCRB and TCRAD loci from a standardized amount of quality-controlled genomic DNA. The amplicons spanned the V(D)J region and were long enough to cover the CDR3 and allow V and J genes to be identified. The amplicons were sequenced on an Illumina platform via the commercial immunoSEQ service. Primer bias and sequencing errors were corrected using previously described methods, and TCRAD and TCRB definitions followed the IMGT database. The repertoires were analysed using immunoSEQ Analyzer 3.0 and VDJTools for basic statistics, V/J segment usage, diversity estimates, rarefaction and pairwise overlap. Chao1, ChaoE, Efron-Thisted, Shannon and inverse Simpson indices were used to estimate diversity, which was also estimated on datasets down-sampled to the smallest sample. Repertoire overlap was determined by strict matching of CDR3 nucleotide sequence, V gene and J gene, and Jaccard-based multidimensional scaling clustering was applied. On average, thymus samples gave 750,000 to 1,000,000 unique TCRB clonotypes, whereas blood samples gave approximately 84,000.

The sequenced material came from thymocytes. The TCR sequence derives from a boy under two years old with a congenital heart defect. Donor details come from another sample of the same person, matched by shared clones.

The nucleotides are TGTGCCATCAGTGAATCGACTAGCGGATACACCGGGGAGCTGTTTTTT. Its translation reads: CAISESTSGYTGELFF. The sequence joins TRBV10-3 to TRBJ2-2; 9 junctional bases match TRBD2. Unmatched junction bases come to 5, with V trimmed by 3 bases and J by 3 bases. The CDR3 holds 16 amino acids from the cysteine to the phenylalanine. Here the CDR3 DNA is all that survives: 48 bases in frame from base 1. The germline V gene sets CDR1 to ENHRY and CDR2 to SYGVKD.